This TCR beta chain was recorded in a study of CD8 T cells in ankylosing spondylitis. Findings and caveats of the study: Among TCR beta sequences, a motif of several highly homologous variants appeared characteristic of ankylosing spondylitis blood. Clones linked to disease, bearing a CD8+ phenotype, were relatively rare in peripheral blood.

The V gene lost 4 bases and the J gene lost 6 bases, with 9 bases spanning the gap. The CDR3 has 13 amino acids. Looked up from germline, CDR1 is LGHNA and CDR2 is YNFKEQ. TCRdb reanalysed the 5' RACE reads using MiXCR and keeps one entry per CDR3 protein. The sample contains hundreds of thousands of distinct CDR3 sequences, roughly 10% of which appear only once. Worth noting for this clonotype: Antigen specificity is unknown.

The sequencing sample was made of blood, either unsorted or a sorted T cell fraction (not recorded which). The J gene is TRBJ2-2, the V gene TRBV4-2; unclear D gene. The TCR originated in a male donor with ankylosing spondylitis. The DNA of the CDR3 is TGTGCCAGCAGCCCAGACTTGGCCGGGGAGCTGTTTTTT. It yields the protein CASSPDLAGELFF.